Listed here are 3 T cell receptor beta chains from one sample, sequenced in a study of cytomegalovirus exposure and HLA in healthy donors. Amplification used 60 Vbeta primers and 13 Jbeta primers. Method: immunoSEQ multiplex PCR; TCRdb's copy keeps in-frame clones and lacks some. The sample lists over 150,000 clones, 80% occurring once. The sample taken for sequencing was PBMCs. Receptor source: a boy between 5 and 17 years old in good health and CMV-seronegative.

The V gene is TRBV9, the J gene TRBJ2-3; D may be TRBD2 (5 bases). The germline gives CDR1 SGDLS, CDR2 YYNGEE. V shed 3 bases and J shed 3 bases, with 14 bases lying between them. This CDR3 has 15 residues. The CDR3 spells CASSGIGGATDTQYF. The DNA for the CDR3 is TGTGCCAGCAGCGGGATTGGAGGTGCAACAGATACGCAGTATTTT.

The rearrangement uses TRBV11-1 and TRBJ2-7; maybe TRBD2 (6 bases). CDR1 SGHAT and CDR2 FQDESV come from the germline V gene (reference sequence). V was clipped by 5 bases and J by 1 base, with 15 bases between them. The CDR3 is 15 amino acids. The CDR3 DNA is TGTGCCAGCAGCCAACGTAGCGGAATTTCCTACGAGCAGTACTTC. Residues: CASSQRSGISYEQYF.

V is TRBV11-2 and J is TRBJ2-1; tentatively, D is TRBD2 (6 bases). The V end was cut by 4 bases, the J end by 3 bases, with 16 bases between. This CDR3 comprises 16 residues. Looked up from germline, CDR1 is SGHAT and CDR2 is FQNNGV. This CDR3 reads CASSSRGSGLYNEQFF. Here the CDR3 DNA reads TGTGCCAGCAGCTCCCGGGGTAGCGGCCTCTACAATGAGCAGTTCTTC. The variable domain in full, completed from reference TRBV11-2 and TRBJ2-1, reads EAGVAQSPRYKIIEKRQSVAFWCNPISGHATLYWYQQILGQGPKLLIQFQNNGVVDDSQLPKDRFSAERLKGVDSTLKIQPAKLEDSAVYLCASSSRGSGLYNEQFFGPGTRLTVL.